These 15 T cell receptor beta chains came from one sample sequenced in a study of blood T cell repertoires in COVID-19. Clones were read by immunoSEQ multiplex PCR, and TCRdb kept only the in-frame ones, dropping some. This table has a few hundred thousand clones, roughly 85% appearing once. The sequencing input was peripheral blood. These receptors came from a man in his late teens or twenties with active or convalescent COVID-19.

This clone was seen once. This chain links TRBV27 with TRBJ1-2; 11 bases agree with TRBD1. V was clipped by 0 bases and J by 4 bases; unmatched bases: 7. The CDR3 extends over 17 amino acids. Germline values: CDR1 MNHEY, CDR2 SMNVEV (reference sequence). The CDR3 protein is CASSLSMGDRGGYGYTF. As DNA, the CDR3 is TGTGCCAGCAGTTTATCGATGGGGGACAGGGGGGGCTATGGCTACACCTTC.

The chain links TRBV9 to TRBJ2-1; 9 positions match TRBD1. V gave up 1 base and J gave up 8 bases; unmatched junction bases: 10. Germline lookup yields CDR1 SGDLS and CDR2 YYNGEE. The CDR3 consists of 16 residues. The CDR3 spells CASSVWGTGSFDEQFF. CDR3 DNA sequence: TGTGCCAGCAGCGTATGGGGGACAGGGAGTTTCGATGAGCAGTTCTTC.

V and J are TRBV10-1 and TRBJ1-5, with a tentative D call TRBD1 (5 bases). CDR1 WNHNN and CDR2 SYGVQD come from the germline V gene (reference sequence). With 5 bases removed from V and 3 bases from J, the gap between germline ends came to 8 bases. The CDR3 is made up of 13 amino acids. The CDR3 spells CASSQDNNQPQHF. In DNA, the CDR3 is TGCGCCAGCAGTCAGGACAACAATCAGCCCCAGCATTTT.

The chain combines TRBV2 with TRBJ2-2; no definite D call. The CDR3 totals 12 residues. Germline loops: CDR1 SNHLY, CDR2 FYNNEI. Trimming pared 4 bases from V and 7 bases from J, leaving 7 bases between. The CDR3 loop is CASSVFSGELFF. DNA for the CDR3: TGTGCCAGCAGTGTCTTCAGCGGGGAGCTGTTTTTT.

V usage is TRBV6-5 and J usage is TRBJ1-1, with 8 bases identical to TRBD1. V shed 6 bases and J 4 bases; nucleotides not matched to a gene: 7. CDR1 is MNHEY and CDR2 is SVGAGI in the germline V gene. The CDR3 spans 14 residues. The CDR3, as DNA: TGTGCCAGCAGACCCGGGGACAGGAGCACTGAAGCTTTCTTT. This encodes CASRPGDRSTEAFF.

The rearrangement joins TRBV7-2 to TRBJ1-2; D possibly corresponds to TRBD1 (6 bases). The CDR3 consists of 16 residues. CDR1 and CDR2 (germline): SGHTA, FQGNSA. V shed 1 base and J shed 8 bases, with 20 bases lying between them. CDR3 in DNA: TGTGCCAGCAGCTTAGTAGGGGGTTCGGCAGGGGTCGGCTACACCTTC. Protein product: CASSLVGGSAGVGYTF.

This chain joins TRBV30 and TRBJ2-2, with 11 nucleotides matching TRBD2. Germline V gives CDR1 GTSNPN, CDR2 SVGIG (reference sequence). The ends lost 4 bases at V and 5 bases at J; junction bases unmatched: 12. CDR3 length: 17 amino acids. CDR3 in DNA: TGTGCCTGGACCTCCCTCGGGACTAGCGGATTGACCGGGGAGCTGTTTTTT. The encoded protein is CAWTSLGTSGLTGELFF.

This chain links TRBV15 with TRBJ1-4; D may be TRBD1 (6 bases). V lost 1 base, J lost 5 bases, and 8 bases lay in between. The length of the CDR3 is 14 residues. The germline gives CDR1 LNHNV, CDR2 YYDKDF (reference sequence). The CDR3 loop reads CATSRGQGNEKLFF. CDR3 in DNA: TGTGCCACCAGCAGAGGGCAGGGGAATGAAAAACTGTTTTTT.

The V call is TRBV5-1, the J call TRBJ2-1; D ambiguous. This CDR3 comprises 15 residues. From germline, CDR1 is SGHRS and CDR2 YFSETQ. V gave up 4 bases and J gave up 6 bases, with 17 bases separating them. The CDR3 DNA sequence: TGCGCCAGCAGCCAGACCATCCTCCAGGCCAATGAGCAGTTCTTC. It is translated as CASSQTILQANEQFF. Complete variable domain (other parts from reference TRBV5-1 and TRBJ2-1): KAGVTQTPRYLIKTRGQQVTLSCSPISGHRSVSWYQQTPGQGLQFLFEYFSETQRNKGNFPGRFSGRQFSNSRSEMNVSTLELGDSALYLCASSQTILQANEQFFGPGTRLTVL.

The V call is TRBV19, the J call TRBJ1-5, with D unclear. Trimming took off 1 base at V and 4 bases at J, with 8 bases between the two ends. Germline values: CDR1 LNHDA, CDR2 SQIVND (reference sequence). The CDR3 has 14 residues. The CDR3 spells CASSIGESNQPQHF. The DNA of the CDR3 is TGTGCCAGTAGTATAGGGGAGAGTAATCAGCCCCAGCATTTT.

The chain combines TRBV9 with TRBJ1-4; D call uncertain. Germline V lookup: CDR1 SGDLS, CDR2 YYNGEE. Trimming took off 3 bases at V and 8 bases at J, with 14 bases between the two ends. The CDR3 length is 14 residues. The CDR3 here is CASSGYAGREKLFF. Here the CDR3 DNA reads TGTGCCAGCAGCGGGTACGCCGGTCGGGAAAAACTGTTTTTT.

The chain couples TRBV7-2 to TRBJ2-1; D uncertain. The CDR3 covers 16 residues. Germline-derived CDR1 and CDR2 are SGHTA and FQGNSA. The V end was cut by 5 bases, the J end by 0 bases, with 14 bases between. CDR3 in amino acids: CASSLRGGSSYNEQFF. In DNA form, the CDR3 reads TGTGCCAGCAGCCTCAGAGGCGGAAGCTCCTACAATGAGCAGTTCTTC.

The chain employs TRBV27 and TRBJ2-1, with D possibly TRBD1 on 5 matching bases. Germline CDR1 and CDR2: MNHEY and SMNVEV (reference sequence). V shed 5 bases and J shed 5 bases, with 19 bases lying between them. The length of the CDR3 is 16 residues. The CDR3 here is CASSADLRQSNNEQFF. In DNA form, the CDR3 reads TGTGCCAGCAGTGCCGACCTTCGACAGAGTAACAATGAGCAGTTCTTC.

V is TRBV29-1 and J is TRBJ2-2, with 7 bases aligning to TRBD1. After removal of 7 bases from V and 3 bases from J, the junction contained 14 bases not matched to a gene. The CDR3 is made up of 16 amino acids. CDR1 is SQVTM, CDR2 ANQGSEA, per germline. The CDR3 coding sequence is TGCAGCGCTAGGGGGCATATACTTGGGGACACCGGGGAGCTGTTTTTT. Residues: CSARGHILGDTGELFF.

This clone was picked up a small number of times. The V call is TRBV5-1, the J call TRBJ1-3; TRBD1 might be the D (5 bases). The CDR3 spans 15 residues. CDR1 is SGHRS and CDR2 is YFSETQ in the germline V gene. V lost 5 bases, J lost 0 bases, and 12 bases lay in between. CDR3 DNA sequence: TGCGCCAGCAGTATCTCCGGGGGCTCTGGAAACACCATATATTTT. This encodes CASSISGGSGNTIYF.